Below are 28 T cell receptor beta chains sequenced from a single sample in a study of T cells in Graves' hyperthyroidism and ophthalmopathy. Researchers took RNA transcripts and amplified the TCR beta CDR3 regions from them. The TCR CDR3 first-round RT-PCR relied on the HTBI primer set. One entry per CDR3 protein, called by TCRdb with MiXCR from the multiplex PCR reads. The repertoire holds 490,000 or so distinct CDR3 sequences, with just under 20% as singletons. Sequenced input: blood. All receptors derive from a man aged 35 to 55 with Graves' ophthalmopathy.

On this clonotype itself: A much larger clonotype is one base distant, so this may be a read error. This chain links TRBV12-3 or TRBV12-4 with TRBJ1-1; no firm D call. V lost 5 bases and J lost 1, with 17 bases in between. CDR3 length equals 16 residues. The CDR3 DNA follows: TGTGCCAGCAGTCCATTAACTGGGAGGACGAACACTGAAGCTTTCTTT. As protein: CASSPLTGRTNTEAFF.

This chain links TRBV6-2 or TRBV6-3 with TRBJ2-7, with a weak D call TRBD1 (5 bases). Trimming took off 7 bases at V and 2 bases at J, with 21 bases between the two ends. Germline lookup yields CDR1 MNHEY and CDR2 SVGEGT. The CDR3 has 16 amino acids. This chain's CDR3 is CASILPGQGLTYEQYF. The CDR3 nucleotides read TGTGCCAGCATTTTACCTGGCCAGGGTTTGACCTACGAGCAGTACTTC.

This clonotype has a count of ten or more. The chain joins TRBV12-3 or TRBV12-4 to TRBJ1-5; D is unresolved. The CDR3 sequence is 11 residues long. Trimming left V 1 base short and J 7 bases short, with 2 bases between. CDR3 region: CASSLGQPQHF. CDR3 nucleotide sequence: TGTGCCAGCAGTTTAGGCCAGCCCCAGCATTTT.

This sequence joins TRBV19 and TRBJ1-1; D gene uncertain. Germline lookup yields CDR1 LNHDA and CDR2 SQIVND (reference sequence). Trimming removed 6 bases at V and 5 bases at J, with 10 bases between. There are 12 residues in the CDR3. In DNA, the CDR3 is TGTGCCAGTAGCGTGGGGAGAACTGAAGCTTTCTTT. Translation: CASSVGRTEAFF.

This clonotype has only a few counts. The rearrangement uses TRBV2 and TRBJ1-5; D unresolved. V lost 4 bases and J 5 bases, leaving 15 bases between the germline ends. This CDR3 spans 15 amino acids. The V gene's germline CDR1 is SNHLY and CDR2 FYNNEI. The CDR3 is CASSVDPGWDQPQHF. The CDR3 bases are TGTGCCAGCAGTGTGGACCCAGGATGGGATCAGCCCCAGCATTTT.

This clonotype was observed at least ten times. Here the CDR3 DNA reads TGTGCCATCCGCGGGAGGGCCAGTAGGAATGAGCAGTTCTTC. Translating it yields CAIRGRASRNEQFF. V and J are TRBV10-3 and TRBJ2-1; 9 bases fit TRBD2. This CDR3 contains 14 residues. Germline CDR1 ENHRY, CDR2 SYGVKD. Losses at the gene ends were 8 bases for V and 7 bases for J; bases not matched to a gene: 9.

This clonotype was observed a few times. The gene calls are TRBV11-2 and TRBJ1-3; D perhaps matches TRBD1 (5 bases). The germline gives CDR1 SGHAT, CDR2 FQNNGV. The CDR3 length is 16 residues. Trimming took off 3 bases at V and 4 bases at J, with 16 bases between the two ends. CDR3 DNA sequence: TGTGCCAGCAGCTTGGACGAGGGGTTCGGAGGAAACACCATATATTTT. It encodes CASSLDEGFGGNTIYF.

The genes are TRBV12-3 or TRBV12-4 and TRBJ1-6; 9 bases align to TRBD1. The CDR3 totals 14 residues. V was clipped by 0 bases and J by 14 bases; unmatched bases: 5. The CDR3 DNA reads as TGTGCCAGCAGTTTAGCTAGTGGACAGGGGTCCCTCCACTTT. This encodes CASSLASGQGSLHF.

This clonotype showed up just a few times. The V and J genes are TRBV29-1 and TRBJ2-7; TRBD2 agrees at 11 bases. Trimming cost V 3 bases and J 3 bases; bases outside gene matches: 4. Germline CDR1 SQVTM, CDR2 ANQGSEA. This CDR3 is 14 amino acids long. The CDR3 here is CSVETSGMYYEQYF. The CDR3 DNA follows: TGCAGCGTTGAGACTAGCGGGATGTACTACGAGCAGTACTTC.

This clonotype was picked up a small number of times. The chain is built from TRBV5-5 and TRBJ1-2, with 7 bases aligning to TRBD1. The length of the CDR3 is 15 residues. The ends lost 3 bases at V and 4 bases at J; junction bases unmatched: 9. From germline, CDR1 is SGHKS and CDR2 YYEKEE (reference sequence). CDR3 amino acids: CASSSTTGITYGYTF. The CDR3 DNA reads as TGTGCCAGCAGCTCCACGACAGGGATCACCTATGGCTACACCTTC.

The chain employs TRBV5-1 and TRBJ2-1, with 7 bases lining up with TRBD2. Germline lookup yields CDR1 SGHRS and CDR2 YFSETQ. The ends lost 0 bases at V and 4 bases at J; junction bases unmatched: 13. There are 18 residues in the CDR3. The CDR3 protein is CASSLGGPGTTRYNEQFF. Written as DNA, the CDR3 is TGCGCCAGCAGCTTGGGGGGCCCGGGGACTACCCGATACAATGAGCAGTTCTTC.

This clonotype came up a few times. This sequence joins TRBV19 and TRBJ2-1; no definite D call. Trimming pared 6 bases from V and 2 bases from J, leaving 14 bases between. Germline assignment: CDR1 LNHDA and CDR2 SQIVND (reference sequence). The CDR3 has 15 amino acids. The CDR3: CASSRVLPTYNEQFF. CDR3 DNA: TGTGCCAGTAGCCGCGTTCTCCCCACCTACAATGAGCAGTTCTTC.

This clonotype was detected only a few times. The chain couples TRBV12-3 or TRBV12-4 to TRBJ1-6; D is uncertain. V was cut by 4 bases and J by 1 base, with 14 bases left in between. This CDR3 is 17 amino acids long. CDR3: CASSSLMSGSYNSPLHF. CDR3 sequence (DNA): TGTGCCAGCAGTTCTTTAATGTCGGGGTCCTATAATTCACCCCTCCACTTT.

The chain uses TRBV7-2 and TRBJ1-1; 12 bases are shared with TRBD1. Trimming took 5 bases from V and 1 from J; bases not matched to a gene: 8. The CDR3 is made up of 17 amino acids. Germline values: CDR1 SGHTA, CDR2 FQGNSA. The DNA for the CDR3 is TGTGCCAGCAGCCCCCGGGACAGGGGGCTCCGGAACACTGAAGCTTTCTTT. Protein sequence: CASSPRDRGLRNTEAFF.

V gene TRBV20-1 combines with J gene TRBJ2-3; 8 nucleotides align to TRBD2. The CDR3 length is 15 residues. V was pared by 3 bases and J by 2 bases, with 7 bases of the junction left unmatched. Germline V CDR1 and CDR2: DFQATT, SNEGSKA (reference sequence). The DNA of the CDR3 is TGCAGTGCTAGCCTGGTAGCGGGACTCACAGATACGCAGTATTTT. Amino acids: CSASLVAGLTDTQYF.

This clonotype came up many times. The V call is TRBV6-1, the J call TRBJ1-1, with D perhaps TRBD1 (5 bases). CDR3 length: 15 amino acids. V lost 6 bases, J lost 0 bases, and 14 bases lay in between. Germline CDR1 reads MNHNS; CDR2 reads SASEGT. CDR3 residues: CASSAGHSMNTEAFF. The CDR3 coding sequence is TGTGCCAGCAGCGCAGGACACAGCATGAACACTGAAGCTTTCTTT.

The rearrangement links TRBV29-1 to TRBJ2-3, with D maybe TRBD2 (6 bases). V dropped 3 bases and J dropped 6 bases, with 10 bases sitting between them. CDR1 SQVTM and CDR2 ANQGSEA come from the germline V gene. The CDR3 contains 12 residues. In DNA form, the CDR3 reads TGCAGCGTTGACACTAGCTGGGATACGCAGTATTTT. Its translation: CSVDTSWDTQYF.

The chain recombines TRBV28 with TRBJ1-3; D unclear. The CDR3 extends over 14 amino acids. The V end was cut by 6 bases, the J end by 2 bases, with 11 bases between. CDR1 is MDHEN, CDR2 SYDVKM, per germline. This CDR3 reads CASREGGAGNTIYF. CDR3 coding DNA: TGTGCCAGCAGAGAGGGCGGGGCTGGAAACACCATATATTTT.

This clonotype has at least ten counts. The rearrangement links TRBV28 to TRBJ2-1, with TRBD2 as a possible D gene (6 bases). V lost 2 bases to trimming and J lost 4 bases, with 9 bases between them. The V gene's germline CDR1 is MDHEN and CDR2 SYDVKM. The CDR3 totals 14 residues. In DNA, the CDR3 is TGTGCCAGCAGTTTAGGGGGGAAGTACAATGAGCAGTTCTTC. Its translation is CASSLGGKYNEQFF.

This clonotype appeared a few times. The chain is built from TRBV9 and TRBJ2-1; possible D gene TRBD2, 6 bases. The CDR3 consists of 17 residues. Trimming took 0 bases from V and 4 from J, leaving 17 bases between them. Germline loops: CDR1 SGDLS, CDR2 YYNGEE. The CDR3 loop reads CASSVVLRLVTYNEQFF. The CDR3 DNA sequence: TGTGCCAGCAGCGTAGTCTTGCGACTAGTAACTTACAATGAGCAGTTCTTC.

This clonotype has only a few counts. The rearrangement uses TRBV7-9 and TRBJ2-7; D is ambiguous. V was cut by 5 bases and J by 7 bases, with 24 bases left in between. The CDR3 loop spans 16 amino acids. The germline CDR1 and CDR2 sequences are SEHNR and FQNEAQ (reference sequence). The CDR3 DNA is TGTGCCAGCAGCCCCCCAGCCCCACAGCCCTGGGGTGAGCAGTACTTC. Its translation: CASSPPAPQPWGEQYF. Full variable domain (missing parts from reference TRBV7-9 and TRBJ2-7): DTGVSQNPRHKITKRGQNVTFRCDPISEHNRLYWYRQTLGQGPEFLTYFQNEAQLEKSRLLSDRFSAERPKGSFSTLEIQRTEQGDSAMYLCASSPPAPQPWGEQYFGPGTRLTVT.

The chain joins TRBV3-1 to TRBJ2-7; 15 nucleotides agree with TRBD2. Germline values: CDR1 LGHDT, CDR2 YNNKEL (reference sequence). This CDR3 is 18 amino acids long. V was pared by 0 bases and J by 1 base, with 4 bases of the junction left unmatched. The CDR3: CASSQDTGLAGGSYEQYF. The CDR3 coding sequence is TGTGCCAGCAGCCAAGATACGGGACTAGCGGGAGGATCCTACGAGCAGTACTTC.

The chain is built from TRBV18 and TRBJ2-7; 8 bases map to TRBD2. The CDR3 is made up of 15 amino acids. Germline V gene sequence: CDR1 KGHSH, CDR2 LQKENI. The V segment lost 4 bases and the J segment 4 bases; nucleotides outside the gene matches: 9. This CDR3 is CASSLVGAGAYEQYF. In DNA form, the CDR3 reads TGTGCCAGCTCACTGGTAGGAGCGGGGGCGTACGAGCAGTACTTC.

This clonotype was seen a few times. The chain carries TRBV7-8 and TRBJ1-6; 8 bases fit TRBD1. Germline trimming cut 0 bases from V and 6 bases from J; bases unmatched to any gene: 7. CDR1 and CDR2 from the germline V gene are SGHVS and FQNEAQ. This CDR3 contains 17 residues. CDR3 sequence: CASSLARAGGFNSPLHF. In nucleotides, the CDR3 is TGTGCCAGCAGCTTAGCGCGGGCAGGGGGCTTTAATTCACCCCTCCACTTT. The full variable domain, its missing parts supplied by reference TRBV7-8 and TRBJ1-6, is GAGVSQSPRYKVAKRGQDVALRCDPISGHVSLFWYQQALGQGPEFLTYFQNEAQLDKSGLPSDRFFAERPEGSVSTLKIQRTQQEDSAVYLCASSLARAGGFNSPLHFGNGTRLTVT.

CDR3 loop: CASSGEPGQGSLGGSPLHF. CDR3 bases: TGCGCCAGCAGCGGTGAACCGGGACAGGGGAGTCTCGGGGGGTCACCCCTCCACTTT. The rearrangement joins TRBV5-1 to TRBJ1-6; 10 nucleotides align to TRBD1. J gave up 10 bases and V 4 bases, and 20 bases lay outside the gene matches. This CDR3 has 19 amino acids. The germline gives CDR1 SGHRS, CDR2 YFSETQ.

The rearrangement joins TRBV7-9 to TRBJ2-7; D is uncertain. V shed 6 bases and J shed 6 bases, with 9 bases lying between them. This CDR3 comprises 11 residues. Per germline, CDR1 SEHNR and CDR2 FQNEAQ (reference sequence). CDR3 in DNA: TGTGCCAGCAGTCCCAAGACCGAGCAGTACTTC. This sequence encodes CASSPKTEQYF.

This sequence joins TRBV20-1 and TRBJ2-7; the match to TRBD1 covers 9 bases. The CDR3 covers 13 residues. V shed 4 bases, J shed 5 bases, and the junction held 6 bases outside the gene matches. CDR1 DFQATT and CDR2 SNEGSKA come from the germline V gene (reference sequence). This chain's CDR3 is CSAKPGQGHEQYF. CDR3 bases: TGCAGTGCTAAACCGGGACAGGGCCACGAGCAGTACTTC.

The chain has TRBV20-1 and TRBJ2-1, with TRBD2 identical over 9 bases. Trimming took 5 bases from V and 4 from J; bases not matched to a gene: 3. Germline values: CDR1 DFQATT, CDR2 SNEGSKA (reference sequence). The CDR3 contains 13 residues. The CDR3 bases are TGCAGTGCTTTTAGCGGGAGATACAATGAGCAGTTCTTC. Translation gives CSAFSGRYNEQFF.